The rows below give T cell receptor beta chains drawn from one sample of a study of blood T cell repertoires in COVID-19. The method was immunoSEQ multiplex PCR; TCRdb's version includes in-frame clones alone and lacks a portion of them. The sample lists around 220,000 clones, 70% to 90% occurring once. Input material: PBMCs or T cells enriched from blood (not recorded which). The source of these receptors is a woman aged 45-65 years with acute COVID-19. CDR3s include the opening cysteine and the closing phenylalanine or tryptophan. D genes are given only for firm matches. Clone size is shown for a subset of rows, as once, few, many or a class of expanded clone.

d_call	v_call	clone_size	j_call	cdr3_aa	cdr3_nt
TRBD1	TRBV7-3	-	TRBJ1-1	CASSLGTGNTEAFF	TGTGCCAGCAGCTTAGGGACAGGGAACACTGAAGCTTTCTTT
TRBD2	TRBV6-5	-	TRBJ2-5	CASSRGLAGSETQYF	TGTGCCAGCAGTCGGGGACTAGCGGGAAGCGAGACCCAGTACTTC
TRBD2	TRBV27	-	TRBJ2-5	CASSLYRTSSETQYF	TGTGCCAGCAGTTTATATAGGACTAGCAGTGAGACCCAGTACTTC
TRBD1	TRBV9	-	TRBJ1-1	CASSVGQGNTEAFF	TGTGCCAGCAGCGTGGGACAGGGGAACACTGAAGCTTTCTTT
-	TRBV18	-	TRBJ2-2	CASSPSSGTGELFF	TGTGCCAGCTCACCATCATCCGGGACCGGGGAGCTGTTTTTT
TRBD1	TRBV27	-	TRBJ2-7	CASSLGTGFHEQYF	TGTGCCAGCAGTTTAGGGACAGGCTTCCACGAGCAGTACTTC
-	TRBV5-8	-	TRBJ2-7	CASSLEPITYEQYF	TGTGCCAGCAGCTTGGAACCTATCACCTACGAGCAGTACTTC
-	TRBV2	-	TRBJ1-1	CASSERGMNTEAFF	TGTGCCAGCAGTGAAAGGGGGATGAACACTGAAGCTTTCTTT
TRBD1	TRBV19	few	TRBJ1-2	CASSGGQGAENYGYTF	TGTGCCAGTAGTGGGGGACAGGGGGCCGAAAACTATGGCTACACCTTC
-	TRBV25-1	-	TRBJ1-5	CASSGYPDKLGNQPQHF	TGTGCCAGCAGTGGGTATCCGGACAAGTTGGGCAATCAGCCCCAGCATTTT
TRBD1	TRBV12-5	-	TRBJ2-5	CASGSDRVGQETQYF	TGTGCTAGTGGTTCCGACAGGGTGGGGCAAGAGACCCAGTACTTC
TRBD2	TRBV7-2	-	TRBJ2-6	CASSLGISGSNGANVLTF	TGTGCCAGCAGCTTAGGGATTAGCGGGAGCAACGGGGCCAACGTCCTGACTTTC
TRBD1	TRBV29-1	once	TRBJ2-5	CSGDLYRDRGKEETQYF	TGCAGCGGGGATCTTTACCGGGACAGGGGAAAAGAAGAGACCCAGTACTTC
-	TRBV7-2	-	TRBJ1-6	CASSLVARSPLHF	TGTGCCAGCAGCTTAGTAGCGAGGTCACCCCTCCACTTT
-	TRBV28	once	TRBJ1-1	CASSLRGLRMPEAFF	TGTGCCAGCAGTTTACGAGGCCTGCGAATGCCCGAAGCTTTCTTT
TRBD2	TRBV27	-	TRBJ2-5	CASRGTTPLSETQYF	TGTGCCAGCCGAGGGACTACCCCGTTGTCTGAGACCCAGTACTTC
TRBD2	TRBV28	-	TRBJ2-7	CATGLAGGSSDEQYF	TGTGCCACTGGACTAGCGGGAGGCTCATCGGACGAGCAGTACTTC
-	TRBV29-1	-	TRBJ1-2	CSVPGTTYGYTF	TGCAGCGTCCCCGGGACAACCTATGGCTACACCTTC
TRBD1	TRBV20-1	-	TRBJ1-1	CSARTGFEAFF	TGCAGTGCCAGGACAGGGTTTGAAGCTTTCTTT
TRBD1	TRBV7-3	-	TRBJ1-1	CASSPDRDTEAFF	TGTGCCAGCAGTCCGGACAGGGACACTGAAGCTTTCTTT
-	TRBV28	-	TRBJ1-3	CASSSAGDQVNTIYF	TGTGCCAGCAGCTCCGCGGGGGACCAGGTTAACACCATATATTTT
-	TRBV28	-	TRBJ1-5	CASGGGNQPQHF	TGTGCCAGCGGCGGGGGCAATCAGCCCCAGCATTTT
TRBD1	TRBV28	-	TRBJ1-3	CASSPGGTGVKNTIYF	TGTGCCAGCAGCCCCGGTGGGACAGGGGTAAAAAACACCATATATTTT
TRBD1	TRBV5-8	once	TRBJ2-6	CASSRTPTGDGAGANVLTF	TGTGCCAGCAGCCGGACCCCGACAGGGGATGGTGCTGGGGCCAACGTCCTGACTTTC
TRBD2	TRBV11-2	-	TRBJ2-1	CASSLGTLAGGGNEQFF	TGTGCCAGCAGCTTAGGAACCCTAGCGGGAGGGGGCAATGAGCAGTTCTTC
-	TRBV9	-	TRBJ2-7	CASSVNRDTARAEQYF	TGTGCCAGCAGCGTCAACCGGGACACGGCTAGAGCCGAGCAGTACTTC
-	TRBV27	-	TRBJ2-1	CASSLSRDNEQFF	TGTGCCAGCAGTCTCTCCCGGGACAATGAGCAGTTCTTC
TRBD1	TRBV2	-	TRBJ2-5	CASSARTGEETQYF	TGTGCCAGCAGTGCCCGGACAGGGGAAGAGACCCAGTACTTC
TRBD2	TRBV19	-	TRBJ2-1	CACVAGERSYNEQFF	TGTGCCTGTGTCGCGGGAGAACGTTCCTACAATGAGCAGTTCTTC
-	TRBV11-2	-	TRBJ2-3	CASSLWDDRPSTDTQYF	TGTGCCAGCAGCTTATGGGACGACAGGCCAAGCACAGATACGCAGTATTTT
TRBD2	TRBV18	-	TRBJ2-3	CASSLTSGTSGSGGDTQYF	TGTGCCAGCTCACTTACCTCCGGGACTAGCGGGAGTGGTGGAGATACGCAGTATTTT
-	TRBV5-1	-	TRBJ2-5	CASSLAHLGGETQYF	TGCGCCAGCAGCTTGGCCCATTTGGGCGGGGAGACCCAGTACTTC
TRBD1	TRBV27	-	TRBJ1-5	CASSRTGVNQPQHF	TGTGCCAGCAGTCGGACAGGGGTGAATCAGCCCCAGCATTTT
TRBD1	TRBV11-2	-	TRBJ1-2	CASRRQGSSSGYTF	TGTGCCAGCAGGCGACAGGGGAGTAGCTCTGGCTACACCTTC
TRBD1	TRBV6-2/TRBV6-3	-	TRBJ1-2	CASSYGDRGIFGYTF	TGTGCCAGCAGTTACGGGGACAGGGGAATTTTTGGCTACACCTTC
TRBD1	TRBV5-1	-	TRBJ2-7	CASSLVGQGADEQYF	TGCGCCAGCAGCTTGGTAGGGCAGGGGGCAGACGAGCAGTACTTC
-	TRBV6-5	-	TRBJ2-7	CASSTPGQPGEQYF	TGTGCCAGCAGTACCCCCGGACAGCCTGGAGAGCAGTACTTC
-	TRBV2	-	TRBJ2-7	CASSLALIEQYF	TGTGCCAGCAGCTTAGCCCTTATAGAGCAGTACTTC
-	TRBV4-1	-	TRBJ2-5	CASSQRVGGPQETQYF	TGCGCCAGCAGCCAAAGGGTAGGGGGACCCCAAGAGACCCAGTACTTC
-	TRBV5-1	-	TRBJ2-1	CASSLDIDEQFF	TGCGCCAGCAGCTTGGACATTGATGAGCAGTTCTTC
TRBD2	TRBV7-9	-	TRBJ2-1	CASSSRTSGRNEQFF	TGTGCCAGCAGCTCTCGGACTAGCGGTAGGAATGAGCAGTTCTTC
-	TRBV27	-	TRBJ1-2	CASRDTSGYTF	TGTGCCAGCCGGGACACGTCTGGCTACACCTTC
-	TRBV15	-	TRBJ2-7	CATSRDPNRGGEQYF	TGTGCCACCAGCAGAGATCCAAACAGGGGGGGCGAGCAGTACTTC
-	TRBV19	-	TRBJ2-1	CASSTIQGLDNEQFF	TGTGCCAGTAGTACAATACAGGGATTAGACAATGAGCAGTTCTTC